The text below deals with one T cell receptor (beta chain). Its matching antigen is unknown. These data are taken from a study of T-cell reconstitution after alpha-beta-depleted transplantation in children. General study findings and limits: Recipient T cells and thymic progenitors that survived were the source of the high TCRbeta diversity seen at day 60 in some patients. Reported findings indicate that, about two months after transplant, alpha-beta T cells came from several hundred expanded clones, which were derived from non-depleted graft cells. T-cell counts and diversity at one year following transplant were attributed mainly to newly produced T cells.

Preparing the TCRbeta library involved the use of unique molecular identifiers. A single record per CDR3 protein comes from TCRdb applying MiXCR to the PCR reads. Found here are around 300,000 distinct CDR3 sequences, around 7.3% of them singletons; the top ten hold 8.5% to 9.5%. This specimen consisted of peripheral blood, obtained 360 days after TCRalphabeta/CD19-depleted stem cell transplant. The TCR was taken from a female patient aged 2-10 years who had a stem cell transplant for Fanconi anemia, so the T cells may come from the graft donor.

The CDR3 DNA reads TGTGCCAGCAGCCCCCCGGAGGTGGCGGGGGGGCCTATCACCGGGGAGCTGTTTTTT. It is translated as CASSPPEVAGGPITGELFF. The J gene is TRBJ2-2, the V gene TRBV7-8, with TRBD2 matching over 9 bases. This CDR3 comprises 19 residues. In germline, CDR1 is SGHVS, CDR2 FQNEAQ. V dropped 5 bases and J dropped 4; count of bases not matched to a gene: 17.